Sequencing of this T cell receptor (beta chain) was carried out in a study of blood T cell repertoires in COVID-19. Study at large: PBMCs, B-cell-depleted T cells, or T cells were the source of the cDNA or gDNA that made up the material.

The protocol was immunoSEQ multiplex PCR, while the TCRdb copy is restricted to in-frame clones and leaves out a portion. The sample holds about 27,000 clones; 82% are singletons and the top ten take about 1.8%. Germline lookup yields CDR1 MNHNS and CDR2 SASEGT. Trimming removed 0 bases from V and 5 bases from J, with 10 bases in between. The CDR3 has 14 residues. Sequenced sample: peripheral blood. This sequence originates from a man older than 75 with active or convalescent COVID-19. The chain couples TRBV6-1 to TRBJ1-2; D perhaps matches TRBD1 (5 bases). The CDR3 protein is CASSEATERYGYTF. CDR3 DNA: TGTGCCAGCAGTGAAGCGACAGAGAGGTATGGCTACACCTTC.